The 10 T cell receptor beta chains in this list originate from one sample, sequenced in a study of T cell repertoires in cytomegalovirus infection. Each CDR3 protein gets one entry after TCRdb re-called the reads with MiXCR. The sample has some 900,000 distinct CDR3 sequences, approximately 30% seen once. These receptors have no known antigen. The material was cultured CD8+ T cells from PBMCs, obtained from culture after CMV antigen stimulation. The receptors were gathered from a human donor in good health (CMV status not recorded). Some clones in this sample may be carry-over from other donors' samples.

This clonotype was seen ten or more times. This chain links TRBV27 with TRBJ2-3; D may correspond to TRBD1 or TRBD2 (5 bases each). The CDR3 is made up of 15 amino acids. The germline V gene has CDR1 MNHEY and CDR2 SMNVEV (reference sequence). V dropped 0 bases and J dropped 2 bases, with 9 bases sitting between them. This CDR3 is CASSLSRGDTDTQYF. In DNA form, the CDR3 reads TGTGCCAGCAGTTTATCTCGAGGGGACACAGATACGCAGTATTTT.

For the CDR3, the DNA is TGCAGCGGAGACGGACCCTATGGCTACACCTTC. It encodes CSGDGPYGYTF. This sequence joins TRBV29-1 and TRBJ1-2; no clear D gene. V gave up 7 bases and J gave up 4 bases, with 10 bases separating them. From germline, CDR1 is SQVTM and CDR2 ANQGSEA. The CDR3 has 11 amino acids. The variable domain in full, completed from reference TRBV29-1 and TRBJ1-2, reads SAVISQKPSRDICQRGTSLTIQCQVDSQVTMMFWYRQQPGQSLTLIATANQGSEATYESGFVIDKFPISRPNLTFSTLTVSNMSPEDSSIYLCSGDGPYGYTFGSGTRLTVV.

In this sample, this clonotype turned up once. This chain uses TRBV5-6 with TRBJ2-7, with D perhaps matching TRBD1 (5 bases). CDR3 size: 17 residues. Trimming removed 2 bases at V and 2 bases at J, with 20 bases between. Germline CDR1 and CDR2: SGHDT and YYEEEE. CDR3 in amino acids: CASSFDYGAGVAYEQYF. Written as DNA, the CDR3 is TGTGCCAGCAGCTTCGATTATGGGGCAGGCGTCGCCTACGAGCAGTACTTC.

In this sample, this clonotype turned up a few times. The rearrangement uses TRBV7-9 and TRBJ2-7; no firm D call. The V and J ends lost 5 bases and 5 bases respectively, with 22 bases between them. CDR3 length equals 16 residues. Germline V gives CDR1 SEHNR, CDR2 FQNEAQ (reference sequence). The DNA of the CDR3 is TGTGCCAGCAGCCTAGAGGACCGTCCCTTAACTGACGAGCAGTACTTC. Amino acid sequence: CASSLEDRPLTDEQYF. Full variable domain (missing parts from reference TRBV7-9 and TRBJ2-7): DTGVSQNPRHKITKRGQNVTFRCDPISEHNRLYWYRQTLGQGPEFLTYFQNEAQLEKSRLLSDRFSAERPKGSFSTLEIQRTEQGDSAMYLCASSLEDRPLTDEQYFGPGTRLTVT.

This clonotype appeared a few times. The V call is TRBV18, the J call TRBJ1-1; no clear D gene. Germline V gene lookup returns CDR1 KGHSH and CDR2 LQKENI. Trimming took 1 base from V and 3 from J, leaving 6 bases between them. The CDR3 is 13 residues long. The CDR3 sequence is CASSPQAYTEAFF. The CDR3 DNA sequence: TGTGCCAGCTCACCACAGGCTTACACTGAAGCTTTCTTT.

The V and J genes are TRBV18 and TRBJ2-6; 9 bases match TRBD1. V trimming: 6 bases; J trimming: 0 bases; junction bases outside the gene matches: 6. The CDR3 runs to 17 residues. Germline V CDR1 and CDR2: KGHSH, LQKENI. CDR3: CASSPTGGSSGANVLTF. The CDR3 coding sequence is TGTGCCAGCTCGCCGACAGGGGGAAGCTCTGGGGCCAACGTCCTGACTTTC.

CDR3 in DNA: TGTGCCAGCAGTGAAGACAGGGGAAGCGGGTACGAGCAGTACTTC. Translation gives CASSEDRGSGYEQYF. This chain uses TRBV2 with TRBJ2-7; weak D call: TRBD1 (7 bases). The V end lost 1 base, the J end lost 4 bases, and 14 bases lay between the germline ends. Germline values: CDR1 SNHLY, CDR2 FYNNEI. The length of the CDR3 is 15 residues.

The chain joins TRBV19 to TRBJ1-2; TRBD1 aligns across 7 bases. J lost 5 bases, V lost 3 bases, and 3 bases had no gene match. Germline CDR1 is LNHDA and CDR2 is SQIVND (reference sequence). The CDR3 contains 13 residues. The DNA of the CDR3 is TGTGCCAGTAGTATGGGACAGATATATGGCTACACCTTC. Translating it yields CASSMGQIYGYTF.

The chain uses TRBV27 and TRBJ2-1; no firm D call. CDR1 is MNHEY and CDR2 is SMNVEV in the germline V gene (reference sequence). V dropped 11 bases and J dropped 10 bases, with 18 bases sitting between them. The CDR3 length is 12 residues. DNA of the CDR3: TGTGCCGTTCGGTCTCGCGACCCCGAGCAGTTCTTC. Residues: CAVRSRDPEQFF.

The rearrangement uses TRBV10-3 and TRBJ2-3; D perhaps matches TRBD2 (7 bases). V lost 6 bases and J 2 bases, leaving 21 bases between the germline ends. This CDR3 region has 17 residues. Looked up from germline, CDR1 is ENHRY and CDR2 is SYGVKD. CDR3 protein: CAISYLMGGDNTDTQYF. The CDR3 DNA reads as TGTGCCATCAGCTACCTAATGGGAGGGGACAACACAGATACGCAGTATTTT.